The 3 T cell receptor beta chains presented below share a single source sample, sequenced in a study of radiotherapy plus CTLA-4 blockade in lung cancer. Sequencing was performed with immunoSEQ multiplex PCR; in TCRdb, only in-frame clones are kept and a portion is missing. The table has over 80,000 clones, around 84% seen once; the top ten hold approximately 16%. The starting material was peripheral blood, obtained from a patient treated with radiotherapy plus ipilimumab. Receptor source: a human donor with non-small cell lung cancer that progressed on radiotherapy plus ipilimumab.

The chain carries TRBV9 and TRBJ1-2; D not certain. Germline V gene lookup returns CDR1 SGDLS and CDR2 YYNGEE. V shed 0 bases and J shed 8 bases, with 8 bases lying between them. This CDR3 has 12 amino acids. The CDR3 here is CASSVELGGYTF. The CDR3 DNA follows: TGTGCCAGCAGCGTAGAGCTAGGAGGCTACACCTTC.

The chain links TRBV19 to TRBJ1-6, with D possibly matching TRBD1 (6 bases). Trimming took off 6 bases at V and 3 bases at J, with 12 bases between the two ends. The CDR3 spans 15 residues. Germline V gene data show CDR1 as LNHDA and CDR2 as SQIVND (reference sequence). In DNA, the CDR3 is TGTGCCAGTAGCGCGGGGGCAAGCTATAATTCACCCCTCCACTTT. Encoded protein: CASSAGASYNSPLHF.

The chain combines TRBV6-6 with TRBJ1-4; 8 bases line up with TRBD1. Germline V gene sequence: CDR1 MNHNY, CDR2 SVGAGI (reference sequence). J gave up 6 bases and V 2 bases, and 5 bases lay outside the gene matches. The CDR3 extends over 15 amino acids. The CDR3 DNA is TGTGCCAGCAGTTACCCAGGGGGCCGGGATGAAAAACTGTTTTTT. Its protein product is CASSYPGGRDEKLFF.